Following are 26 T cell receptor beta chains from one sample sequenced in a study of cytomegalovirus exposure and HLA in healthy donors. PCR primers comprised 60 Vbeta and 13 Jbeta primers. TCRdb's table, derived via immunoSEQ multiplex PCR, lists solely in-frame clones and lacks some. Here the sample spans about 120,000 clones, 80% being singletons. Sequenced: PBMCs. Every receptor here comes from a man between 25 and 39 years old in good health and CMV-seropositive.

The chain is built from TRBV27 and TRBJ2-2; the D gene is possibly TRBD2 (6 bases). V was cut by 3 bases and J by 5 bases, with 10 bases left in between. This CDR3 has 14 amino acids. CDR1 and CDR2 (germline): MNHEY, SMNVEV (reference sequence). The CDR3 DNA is TGTGCCAGCAGTTTCACTAGCCTTACCGGGGAGCTGTTTTTT. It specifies CASSFTSLTGELFF.

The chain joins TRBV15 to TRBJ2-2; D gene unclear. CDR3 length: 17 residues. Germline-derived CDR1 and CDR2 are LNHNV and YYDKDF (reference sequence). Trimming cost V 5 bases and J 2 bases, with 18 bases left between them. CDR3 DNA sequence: TGTGCCACCAGCGCCAATGCGTCGCGAATTAACACCGGGGAGCTGTTTTTT. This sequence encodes CATSANASRINTGELFF.

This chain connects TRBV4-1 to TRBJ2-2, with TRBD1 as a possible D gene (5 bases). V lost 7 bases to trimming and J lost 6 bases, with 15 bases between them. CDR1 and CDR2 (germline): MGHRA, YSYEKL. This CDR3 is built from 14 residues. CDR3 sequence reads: CASTIGLGPGELFF. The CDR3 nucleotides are TGCGCCAGCACCATTGGGCTGGGGCCCGGGGAGCTGTTTTTT.

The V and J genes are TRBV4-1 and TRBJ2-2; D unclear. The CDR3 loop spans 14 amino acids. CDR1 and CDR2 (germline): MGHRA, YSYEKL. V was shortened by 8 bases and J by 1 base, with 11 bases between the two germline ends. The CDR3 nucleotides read TGCGCCAGCCTTGACACTCGGAACACCGGGGAGCTGTTTTTT. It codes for CASLDTRNTGELFF.

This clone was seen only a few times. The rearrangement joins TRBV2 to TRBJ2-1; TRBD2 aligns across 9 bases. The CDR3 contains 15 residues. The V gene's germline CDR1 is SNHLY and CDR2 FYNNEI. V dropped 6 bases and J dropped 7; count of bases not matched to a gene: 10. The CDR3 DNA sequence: TGTGCCAGCAGGGATCGACTAGCGGCGATAAATGAGCAGTTCTTC. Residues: CASRDRLAAINEQFF.

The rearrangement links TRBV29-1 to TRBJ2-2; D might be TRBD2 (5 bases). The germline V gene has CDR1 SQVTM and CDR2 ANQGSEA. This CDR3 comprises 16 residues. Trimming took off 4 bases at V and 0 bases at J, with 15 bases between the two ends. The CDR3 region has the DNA TGCAGCGTTGGTAATTTGGGAGTTACGAACACCGGGGAGCTGTTTTTT. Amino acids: CSVGNLGVTNTGELFF.

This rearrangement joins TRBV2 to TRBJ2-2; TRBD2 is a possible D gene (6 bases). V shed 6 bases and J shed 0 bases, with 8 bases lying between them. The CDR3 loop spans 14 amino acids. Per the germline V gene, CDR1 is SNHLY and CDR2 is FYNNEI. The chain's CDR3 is CASRRDSNTGELFF. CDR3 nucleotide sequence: TGTGCCAGCAGAAGGGACTCGAACACCGGGGAGCTGTTTTTT. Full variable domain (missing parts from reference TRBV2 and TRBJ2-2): EPEVTQTPSHQVTQMGQEVILRCVPISNHLYFYWYRQILGQKVEFLVSFYNNEISEKSEIFDDQFSVERPDGSNFTLKIRSTKLEDSAMYFCASRRDSNTGELFFGEGSRLTVL.

The CDR3 DNA sequence: TGTGCCACCGGGACAGTCTCTGGGGCCAACGTCCTGACTTTC. It is translated as CATGTVSGANVLTF. The chain links TRBV15 to TRBJ2-6; the match to TRBD1 covers 7 bases. There are 14 residues in the CDR3. Trimming took 8 bases from V and 0 from J; bases not matched to a gene: 1. CDR1 is LNHNV, CDR2 YYDKDF, per germline (reference sequence).

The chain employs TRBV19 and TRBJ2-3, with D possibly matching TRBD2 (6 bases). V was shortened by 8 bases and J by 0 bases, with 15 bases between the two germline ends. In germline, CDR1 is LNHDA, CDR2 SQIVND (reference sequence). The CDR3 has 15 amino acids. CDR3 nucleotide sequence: TGTGCCAGTTCTTTGGCCGGGAGTAGCACAGATACGCAGTATTTT. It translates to CASSLAGSSTDTQYF.

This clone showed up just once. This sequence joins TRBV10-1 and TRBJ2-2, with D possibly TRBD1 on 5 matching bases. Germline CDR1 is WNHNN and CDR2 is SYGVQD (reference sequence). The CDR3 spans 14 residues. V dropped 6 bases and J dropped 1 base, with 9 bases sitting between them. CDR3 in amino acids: CASREGENTGELFF. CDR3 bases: TGCGCCAGCAGGGAAGGGGAGAACACCGGGGAGCTGTTTTTT.

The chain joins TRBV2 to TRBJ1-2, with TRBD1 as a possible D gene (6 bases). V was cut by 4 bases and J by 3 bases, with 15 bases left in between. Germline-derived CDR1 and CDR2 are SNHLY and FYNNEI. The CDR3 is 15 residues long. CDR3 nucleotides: TGTGCCAGCAGTGTTAGGGGGACCTCTGACTATGGCTACACCTTC. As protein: CASSVRGTSDYGYTF.

This CDR3 is CASSPPSGTSRYTF. In DNA, the CDR3 is TGTGCCAGCTCACCACCCTCCGGGACAAGTCGCTACACCTTC. The genes are TRBV18 and TRBJ1-2, with a possible D match to TRBD1 (6 bases). Trimming shortened V by 0 bases and J by 9 bases, and 14 bases separated the two germline ends. The CDR3 loop spans 14 amino acids. Germline values: CDR1 KGHSH, CDR2 LQKENI.

The CDR3 spells CASGLAGGAGNTIYF. The CDR3 nucleotides are TGTGCTAGTGGTTTGGCCGGAGGGGCTGGAAACACCATATATTTT. V and J are TRBV12-5 and TRBJ1-3, with D tentatively TRBD1 (5 bases). This CDR3 has 15 amino acids. Germline assignment: CDR1 LGHNT and CDR2 FRNRAP. The V end lost 1 base, the J end lost 2 bases, and 9 bases lay between the germline ends.

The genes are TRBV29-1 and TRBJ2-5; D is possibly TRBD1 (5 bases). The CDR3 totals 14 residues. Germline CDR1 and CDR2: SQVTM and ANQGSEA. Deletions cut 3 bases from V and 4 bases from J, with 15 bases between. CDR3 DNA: TGCAGCGTTGACTTAAAAAGACAGACAGAGACCCAGTACTTC. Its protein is CSVDLKRQTETQYF.

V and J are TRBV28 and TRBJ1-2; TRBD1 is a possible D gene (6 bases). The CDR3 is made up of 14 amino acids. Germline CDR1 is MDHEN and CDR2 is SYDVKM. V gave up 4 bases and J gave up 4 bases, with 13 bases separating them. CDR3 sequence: CASSSSDRFYGYTF. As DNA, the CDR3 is TGTGCCAGCAGTTCAAGTGACAGGTTCTATGGCTACACCTTC.

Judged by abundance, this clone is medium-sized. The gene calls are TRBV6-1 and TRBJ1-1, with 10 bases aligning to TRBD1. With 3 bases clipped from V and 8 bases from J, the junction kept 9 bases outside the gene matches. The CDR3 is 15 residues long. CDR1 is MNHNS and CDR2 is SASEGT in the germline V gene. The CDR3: CASSDVPDRGLEAFF. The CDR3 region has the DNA TGTGCCAGCAGTGATGTCCCAGACAGGGGGCTAGAAGCTTTCTTT.

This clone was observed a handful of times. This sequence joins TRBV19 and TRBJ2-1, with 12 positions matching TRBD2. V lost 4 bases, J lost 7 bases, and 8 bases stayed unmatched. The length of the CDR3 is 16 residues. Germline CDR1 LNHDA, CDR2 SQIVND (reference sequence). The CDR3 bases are TGTGCCAGTAGTACACTAGCGGGGGGAGGGGGGAATGAGCAGTTCTTC. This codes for CASSTLAGGGGNEQFF.

The DNA for the CDR3 is TGTGCCAGCAGCGTCAGCGGGGGAATAAACAATGAGCAGTTCTTC. This sequence encodes CASSVSGGINNEQFF. The chain couples TRBV9 to TRBJ2-1; 8 bases are shared with TRBD2. The V gene's germline CDR1 is SGDLS and CDR2 YYNGEE. This CDR3 contains 15 residues. The junction had 6 bases not matched to a gene; V was cut back by 2 bases and J by 5 bases.

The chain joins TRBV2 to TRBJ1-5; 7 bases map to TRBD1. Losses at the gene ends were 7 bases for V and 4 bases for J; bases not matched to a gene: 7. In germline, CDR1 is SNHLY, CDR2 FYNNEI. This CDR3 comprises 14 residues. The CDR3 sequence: CASTKTGRNQPQHF. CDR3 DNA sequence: TGTGCCAGCACTAAGACAGGGAGGAATCAGCCCCAGCATTTT.

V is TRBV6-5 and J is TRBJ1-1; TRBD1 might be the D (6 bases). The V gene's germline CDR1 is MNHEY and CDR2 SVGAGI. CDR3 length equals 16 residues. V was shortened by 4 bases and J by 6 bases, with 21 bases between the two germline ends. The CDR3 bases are TGTGCCAGCAGTTCTGCTCCACAGGGACGGGGGGCTGAAGCTTTCTTT. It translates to CASSSAPQGRGAEAFF.

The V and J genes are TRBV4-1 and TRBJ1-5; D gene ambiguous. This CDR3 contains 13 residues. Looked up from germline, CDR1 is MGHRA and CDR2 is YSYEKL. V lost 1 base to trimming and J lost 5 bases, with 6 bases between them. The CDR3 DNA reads TGCGCCAGCAGCCAAGTTCAGTATCAGCCCCAGCATTTT. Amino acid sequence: CASSQVQYQPQHF.

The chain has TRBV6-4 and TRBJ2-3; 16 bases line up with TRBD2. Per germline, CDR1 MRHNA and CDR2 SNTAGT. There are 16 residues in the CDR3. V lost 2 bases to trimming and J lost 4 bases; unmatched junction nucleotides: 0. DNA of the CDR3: TGTGCCAGCAGTGACGGGACTAGCGGGGGGGCAGATACGCAGTATTTT. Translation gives CASSDGTSGGADTQYF.

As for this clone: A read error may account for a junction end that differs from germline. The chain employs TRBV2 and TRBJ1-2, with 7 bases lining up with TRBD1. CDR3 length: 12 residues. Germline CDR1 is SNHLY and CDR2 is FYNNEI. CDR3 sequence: CAGRQGDYGYTF. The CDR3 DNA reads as TGTGCCGGCAGACAGGGTGACTATGGCTACACCTTC.

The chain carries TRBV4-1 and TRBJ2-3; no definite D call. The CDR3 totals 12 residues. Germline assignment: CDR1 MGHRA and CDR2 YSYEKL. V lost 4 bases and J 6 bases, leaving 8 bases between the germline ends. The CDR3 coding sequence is TGCGCCAGCAGCCCTTCGTTCGATACGCAGTATTTT. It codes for CASSPSFDTQYF.

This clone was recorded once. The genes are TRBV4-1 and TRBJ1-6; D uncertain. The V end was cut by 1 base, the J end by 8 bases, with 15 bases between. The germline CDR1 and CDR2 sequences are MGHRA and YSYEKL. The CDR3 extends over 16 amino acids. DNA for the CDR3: TGCGCCAGCAGCCAAGCGTCGGGAGGGTTTGATTCACCCCTCCACTTT. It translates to CASSQASGGFDSPLHF.

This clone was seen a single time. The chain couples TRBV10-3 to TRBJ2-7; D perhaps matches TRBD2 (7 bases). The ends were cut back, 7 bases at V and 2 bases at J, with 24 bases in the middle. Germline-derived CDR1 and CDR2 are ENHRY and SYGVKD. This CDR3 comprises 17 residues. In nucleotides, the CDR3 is TGTGCCATCACCGAGGGTCCCAGGGGAGGGTTCCCCTACGAGCAGTACTTC. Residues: CAITEGPRGGFPYEQYF.